This T cell receptor (beta chain) was obtained from a study of OX40 agonist ivuxolimab in advanced cancers. The overall study: Allowance was made for prior anti-PD-1, anti-PD-L1 or anti-CTLA-4 therapy, and 40% to 45% had some. The study, taken as a whole, reports: Some of the lowest clonal expansion was seen in partial responders at 0.1-3.0 mg/kg. At doses 0.1 to 3.0 mg/kg, CD4+ and CD8+ clones expanded.

The germline gives CDR1 SGHNT, CDR2 YYREEE (reference sequence). The CDR3 length is 15 residues. J was trimmed by 4 bases and V by 4 bases; bases with no gene match: 8. As concerns this clone: The target antigen is unknown.

Assay: immunoSEQ multiplex PCR; the TCRdb copy retains only in-frame clones and omits some. Among 70,000 to 75,000 clones listed, roughly nine tenths were seen once. Cycle 7 day 1, cycle 4 day 1, and baseline were the timepoints at which blood was sampled. The input for sequencing was CD4+ or CD8+ T cells sorted from blood, taken in a trial of the OX40 agonist ivuxolimab. The chain carries TRBV5-4 and TRBJ1-5; 7 bases align to TRBD1. This sequence was found in an adult with an advanced solid tumor such as melanoma, head and neck, liver or kidney cancer. This CDR3 reads CASSPGTAINQPQHF. The CDR3 region has the DNA TGTGCCAGCAGCCCCGGGACAGCTATAAATCAGCCCCAGCATTTT.